The 19 T cell receptor beta chains below all came from one sample that was sequenced in a study of T cells in Graves' hyperthyroidism and ophthalmopathy. Regions amplified from RNA transcripts were the TCR beta CDR3 regions. First-round RT-PCR with HTBI primers amplified the TCR CDR3 region. Via MiXCR, TCRdb re-called the multiplex PCR reads, giving one row per CDR3 protein. The profile shows 500,000 to 750,000 distinct CDR3 sequences, 40% to 55% of them singletons. Sequencing was performed on peripheral blood or thyroid tissue (not recorded which). The receptors derive from a woman younger than 35 with Graves' hyperthyroidism.

Remarks on this clonotype: This clone may be a read error of a much larger clone one base away. The chain recombines TRBV7-9 with TRBJ2-7; no definite D call. Looked up from germline, CDR1 is SEHNR and CDR2 is FQNEAQ (reference sequence). This CDR3 is built from 12 residues. V lost 6 bases to trimming and J lost 6 bases, with 12 bases between them. CDR3 sequence: CASSSESTEQYF. As DNA, the CDR3 is TGTGCCAGCAGTTCAGAGTCTACCGAGCAGTACTTC.

J is TRBJ1-5 and V is TRBV29-1; D is unclear. Trimming left V 4 bases short and J 2 bases short, with 18 bases between. Looked up from germline, CDR1 is SQVTM and CDR2 is ANQGSEA. This CDR3 spans 16 amino acids. In DNA, the CDR3 is TGCAGCGTTGTGAGCGGTTTGGGTAAGGGCAATCAGCCCCAGCATTTT. It encodes CSVVSGLGKGNQPQHF.

The gene calls are TRBV2 and TRBJ1-1, with D tentatively TRBD1 (6 bases). V dropped 6 bases and J dropped 10 bases, with 21 bases sitting between them. Germline CDR1 is SNHLY and CDR2 is FYNNEI. The CDR3 has 14 amino acids. CDR3 nucleotide sequence: TGTGCCAGCAGAACCGGAGGGATTGGGGGGCGAGCTTTCTTT. Its protein product is CASRTGGIGGRAFF.

In regard to this clonotype: At one of its ends the junction is not consistent with the germline gene, which may arise from a read error. The rearrangement links TRBV11-2 to TRBJ1-1; D call uncertain. The CDR3 has 13 residues. Germline-derived CDR1 and CDR2 are SGHAT and FQNNGV. The CDR3 loop is CASSPTPSLMLGF. The DNA of the CDR3 is TGTGCCAGCAGCCCAACCCCCTCCCTCATGCTCGGCTTT.

V and J are TRBV9 and TRBJ2-7; 11 nucleotides match TRBD2. Germline V gene sequence: CDR1 SGDLS, CDR2 YYNGEE. The ends lost 4 bases at V and 4 bases at J; junction bases unmatched: 7. The CDR3 loop spans 15 amino acids. The chain's CDR3 is CASSPTSGSVYEQYF. DNA of the CDR3: TGTGCCAGCAGCCCTACTAGCGGGAGTGTTTACGAGCAGTACTTC.

The chain employs TRBV20-1 and TRBJ1-2; no clear D gene. V was clipped by 0 bases and J by 4 bases, with 6 bases between them. The CDR3 spans 12 residues. Germline CDR1 is DFQATT and CDR2 is SNEGSKA (reference sequence). This CDR3 is CSARDRTYGYTF. CDR3 coding DNA: TGCAGTGCTAGAGATCGGACCTATGGCTACACCTTC.

This clonotype was observed at least ten times. The rearrangement joins TRBV5-5 to TRBJ1-5, with unresolved D. Trimming stripped 0 bases from V and 7 bases from J, with 14 bases between. The length of the CDR3 is 15 residues. Per germline, CDR1 SGHKS and CDR2 YYEKEE (reference sequence). The CDR3 protein is CASSLGGRVQQPQHF. CDR3 DNA: TGTGCCAGCAGCTTGGGAGGGAGGGTACAACAGCCCCAGCATTTT.

Concerning this clonotype itself: The junction departs from germline at one end; a sequencing error may be responsible. The CDR3 DNA sequence: TGCAGTGCTAAGAAGTGGAACACTGAAGCTCTCTTT. Its translation: CSAKKWNTEALF. The gene calls are TRBV20-1 and TRBJ1-1; D gene unclear. Germline V gives CDR1 DFQATT, CDR2 SNEGSKA (reference sequence). This CDR3 has 12 amino acids.

The rearrangement uses TRBV7-2 and TRBJ2-6; TRBD1 agrees at 7 bases. J was trimmed by 3 bases and V by 1 base; bases with no gene match: 9. The CDR3 is 18 residues long. CDR1 and CDR2 from the germline V gene are SGHTA and FQGNSA. The CDR3 nucleotides read TGTGCCAGCAGCTTAGGAGGAGGACAGGCCTATGGGGCCAACGTCCTGACTTTC. Encoded protein: CASSLGGGQAYGANVLTF.

The CDR3 spells CASSQGDGDTEAFF. The DNA of the CDR3 is TGCGCCAGCAGCCAGGGAGATGGGGACACTGAAGCTTTCTTT. The rearrangement uses TRBV5-1 and TRBJ1-1; possible D gene TRBD1, 5 bases. V was trimmed by 4 bases and J by 3 bases, leaving 13 bases between them. Germline V gene sequence: CDR1 SGHRS, CDR2 YFSETQ. The CDR3 contains 14 residues.

This clonotype was observed many times. V usage is TRBV20-1 and J usage is TRBJ1-2; 12 bases fit TRBD1. The CDR3 runs to 15 residues. The germline gives CDR1 DFQATT, CDR2 SNEGSKA (reference sequence). Trimming cost V 0 bases and J 8 bases; bases outside gene matches: 7. For the CDR3, the DNA is TGCAGTGCTAGAGATACGGGACAGGGGGCGGAAGGCTACACCTTC. It specifies CSARDTGQGAEGYTF.

In regard to this clonotype: With a much larger clone just one base away, this may be a read error. CDR3 DNA: TGCAGTGCTCCGGATGAACCCCATCGGGAAAAACTGTTTTTT. Translating gives CSAPDEPHREKLFF. The rearrangement links TRBV20-1 to TRBJ1-4; D is undetermined. The V gene lost 5 bases and the J gene lost 8 bases, with 18 bases spanning the gap. CDR3 length equals 14 residues. CDR1 DFQATT and CDR2 SNEGSKA come from the germline V gene (reference sequence).

The table lists this clonotype with a count of one. The chain joins TRBV10-1 to TRBJ1-1; TRBD1 aligns across 9 bases. After removal of 7 bases from V and 3 bases from J, the junction contained 9 bases not matched to a gene. The CDR3 runs to 15 residues. Looked up from germline, CDR1 is WNHNN and CDR2 is SYGVQD (reference sequence). The CDR3 DNA is TGCGCCAGCACTCTCGGACAGGGGACGTACACTGAAGCTTTCTTT. Translating it yields CASTLGQGTYTEAFF.

This clonotype was seen a handful of times. This chain links TRBV6-6 with TRBJ1-5; the D gene is possibly TRBD1 (6 bases). Trimming pared 8 bases from V and 5 bases from J, leaving 28 bases between. The CDR3 covers 18 residues. Germline values: CDR1 MNHNY, CDR2 SVGAGI (reference sequence). The CDR3 protein is CASGLTLAASGEYQPQHF. DNA for the CDR3: TGTGCCAGCGGTTTAACCCTCGCGGCCTCAGGGGAATATCAGCCCCAGCATTTT.

The chain joins TRBV7-2 to TRBJ2-2; 7 nucleotides align to TRBD2. V lost 4 bases, J lost 4 bases, and 12 bases stayed unmatched. This CDR3 region has 17 residues. Germline V gives CDR1 SGHTA, CDR2 FQGNSA. CDR3 loop: CASSSLAGRAGTGELFF. Here the CDR3 DNA reads TGTGCCAGCAGCTCATTAGCGGGCAGGGCGGGCACCGGGGAGCTGTTTTTT.

This rearrangement joins TRBV11-2 to TRBJ2-7; 7 bases match TRBD1. J was trimmed by 3 bases and V by 5 bases; bases with no gene match: 10. The germline V gene has CDR1 SGHAT and CDR2 FQNNGV. The CDR3 sequence is 15 residues long. Here the CDR3 DNA reads TGTGCCAGCAGCGTTGGAGACGACAGGGACTACGAGCAGTACTTC. Translation gives CASSVGDDRDYEQYF.

This clonotype was counted ten times or more. The V gene is TRBV6-1, the J gene TRBJ1-1, with TRBD1 matching 7 bases. The CDR3 consists of 12 residues. Unmatched junction bases numbered 5, after V lost 7 bases and J lost 6 bases. CDR1 is MNHNS and CDR2 is SASEGT in the germline V gene. The CDR3: CASKTGEAEAFF. Written as DNA, the CDR3 is TGTGCCAGCAAAACAGGGGAGGCTGAAGCTTTCTTT.

V usage is TRBV10-3 and J usage is TRBJ1-1; D ambiguous. The CDR3 totals 14 residues. Trimming pared 0 bases from V and 1 base from J, leaving 6 bases between. Germline assignment: CDR1 ENHRY and CDR2 SYGVKD. CDR3 residues: CAISESAGNTEAFF. CDR3 coding DNA: TGTGCCATCAGTGAGTCCGCGGGGAACACTGAAGCTTTCTTT.

This clonotype was found many times. The chain has TRBV15 and TRBJ2-6, with D unresolved. Germline CDR1 LNHNV, CDR2 YYDKDF (reference sequence). CDR3 length: 18 amino acids. Trimming shortened V by 0 bases and J by 1 base, and 13 bases separated the two germline ends. CDR3: CATSRDAAHFSGANVLTF. In DNA form, the CDR3 reads TGTGCCACCAGCAGAGACGCCGCACATTTTTCTGGGGCCAACGTCCTGACTTTC. Together with reference TRBV15 and TRBJ2-6, the CDR3 gives the full variable domain: DAMVIQNPRYQVTQFGKPVTLSCSQTLNHNVMYWYQQKSSQAPKLLFHYYDKDFNNEADTPDNFQSRRPNTSFCFLDIRSPGLGDTAMYLCATSRDAAHFSGANVLTFGAGSRLTVL.